This T cell receptor (beta chain) came from a study of blood T cell repertoires in COVID-19. Study as a whole: From the United States, Italy and Spain came samples of acute and convalescent COVID-19. In each case, the material was cDNA or gDNA derived from T cells, B-cell-depleted T cells, or PBMCs.

CDR3 length: 15 residues. Germline-derived CDR1 and CDR2 are SGHKS and YYEKEE (reference sequence). V was cut by 3 bases and J by 6 bases, with 15 bases left in between. Original methodology: Amplification from reference gene primers served as the basis for estimated nucleated cell counts. Some clones are missing from TCRdb's copy, which holds only in-frame ones; the method was immunoSEQ multiplex PCR. V, J and clone size are those of that table, while D and trimming were read from the DNA. Of roughly 80,000 clones detected, under 90% appear once; the ten largest clones hold roughly 13%. Source material: peripheral blood. The sequence derives from a human donor in a cohort sampled during active COVID-19. The rearrangement links TRBV5-5 to TRBJ2-2; possibly TRBD1 for D (5 bases). CDR3 in amino acids: CASSSQTQVAGELFF. CDR3 DNA: TGTGCCAGCAGCTCCCAAACACAGGTCGCCGGGGAGCTGTTTTTT.